Listed here are 28 T cell receptor beta chains from one sample, sequenced in a study of T cells in Graves' hyperthyroidism and ophthalmopathy. RNA transcripts were the template for amplifying TCR beta CDR3 regions. The TCR CDR3 first-round RT-PCR relied on the HTBI primer set. From the multiplex PCR reads, TCRdb called clonotypes with MiXCR, one entry per CDR3 protein. Counted here are 600,000 or so distinct CDR3 sequences, 13% to 15% occurring once; the ten biggest clones make up roughly an eighth. The sequenced sample consisted of blood. These receptors were taken from a woman aged 45-65 years with Graves' ophthalmopathy.

This clonotype was detected many times. The rearrangement uses TRBV7-8 and TRBJ2-7; 9 bases align to TRBD2. The CDR3 covers 15 residues. Trimming cost V 5 bases and J 4 bases; bases outside gene matches: 9. CDR1 is SGHVS, CDR2 FQNEAQ, per germline. The CDR3, as DNA: TGTGCCAGCAGCAATCCGGGACTAGCAGAGTACGAGCAGTACTTC. Translating it yields CASSNPGLAEYEQYF. Looking up the rest from reference TRBV7-8 and TRBJ2-7 gives the full variable domain: GAGVSQSPRYKVAKRGQDVALRCDPISGHVSLFWYQQALGQGPEFLTYFQNEAQLDKSGLPSDRFFAERPEGSVSTLKIQRTQQEDSAVYLCASSNPGLAEYEQYFGPGTRLTVT.

This clonotype was observed at least ten times. This chain joins TRBV6-1 and TRBJ1-5; no clear D gene. V lost 7 bases and J 2 bases, leaving 21 bases between the germline ends. This CDR3 spans 17 amino acids. Germline-derived CDR1 and CDR2 are MNHNS and SASEGT. The CDR3 nucleotides are TGTGCCAGCACCCCCGAAGGCGGTGTTTTTGGCAATCAGCCCCAGCATTTT. This sequence encodes CASTPEGGVFGNQPQHF.

This clonotype appeared a few times. The chain carries TRBV28 and TRBJ2-7, with D unresolved. Trimming shortened V by 7 bases and J by 1 base, and 14 bases separated the two germline ends. Germline V lookup: CDR1 MDHEN, CDR2 SYDVKM. The CDR3 spans 14 residues. CDR3 protein: CASKRGTPSYEQYF. CDR3 DNA sequence: TGTGCCAGCAAACGAGGAACTCCTTCCTACGAGCAGTACTTC.

This clonotype was counted at least ten times. This sequence joins TRBV12-3 or TRBV12-4 and TRBJ1-1, with D uncertain. CDR3 length equals 14 residues. V lost 3 bases and J lost 1, with 9 bases in between. Written as DNA, the CDR3 is TGTGCCAGCAGTTTGATAGAATCGAACACTGAAGCTTTCTTT. Translated: CASSLIESNTEAFF.

This chain connects TRBV11-3 to TRBJ2-7; 11 positions match TRBD2. CDR3 length: 16 residues. Germline V gene lookup returns CDR1 SGHNT and CDR2 YENEEA. V lost 5 bases and J lost 4; bases outside the gene matches: 10. CDR3 residues: CASSMVAGGPKYEQYF. For the CDR3, the DNA is TGTGCCAGCAGCATGGTAGCGGGAGGGCCGAAGTACGAGCAGTACTTC. Based on the CDR3 plus reference TRBV11-3 and TRBJ2-7, the full variable domain is EAGVVQSPRYKIIEKKQPVAFWCNPISGHNTLYWYLQNLGQGPELLIRYENEEAVDDSQLPKDRFSAERLKGVDSTLKIQPAELGDSAVYLCASSMVAGGPKYEQYFGPGTRLTVT.

This chain connects TRBV28 to TRBJ1-5; perhaps TRBD1 as D (5 bases). CDR1 MDHEN and CDR2 SYDVKM come from the germline V gene. The ends were cut back, 3 bases at V and 2 bases at J, with 11 bases in the middle. CDR3 length equals 15 residues. The CDR3 protein is CASSFIRGGNQPQHF. The CDR3 nucleotides are TGTGCCAGCAGTTTCATCCGGGGGGGCAATCAGCCCCAGCATTTT.

This clonotype has ten or more counts. The V call is TRBV20-1, the J call TRBJ1-1; TRBD1 is a possible D gene (5 bases). The length of the CDR3 is 14 residues. V was trimmed by 6 bases and J by 0 bases, leaving 14 bases between them. Per the germline V gene, CDR1 is DFQATT and CDR2 is SNEGSKA (reference sequence). In nucleotides, the CDR3 is TGCAGTGCCCGAAAGGGAGGGGTGAACACTGAAGCTTTCTTT. Its protein is CSARKGGVNTEAFF.

J is TRBJ1-6 and V is TRBV5-4; D call uncertain. This CDR3 is built from 14 residues. V was trimmed by 0 bases and J by 6 bases, leaving 7 bases between them. Germline V gene lookup returns CDR1 SGHNT and CDR2 YYREEE (reference sequence). The CDR3 loop is CASSLGVSNSPLHF. Written as DNA, the CDR3 is TGTGCCAGCAGCTTGGGAGTCAGTAATTCACCCCTCCACTTT.

The V and J genes are TRBV12-3 or TRBV12-4 and TRBJ2-3, with 13 bases lining up with TRBD2. This CDR3 comprises 16 residues. After removal of 7 bases from V and 2 bases from J, the junction contained 6 bases not matched to a gene. CDR3 protein: CASTELAGGYTDTQYF. CDR3 in DNA: TGTGCCAGCACCGAACTAGCGGGAGGGTACACAGATACGCAGTATTTT.

This clonotype was detected many times. V is TRBV12-3 or TRBV12-4 and J is TRBJ2-1; the match to TRBD2 covers 8 bases. CDR3 size: 16 residues. J was trimmed by 0 bases and V by 6 bases; bases with no gene match: 7. The CDR3 is CASRPRLAISYNEQFF. CDR3 coding DNA: TGTGCCAGCAGGCCTAGACTAGCGATCTCCTACAATGAGCAGTTCTTC.

The chain carries TRBV4-1 and TRBJ2-1; the D call may be TRBD1 or TRBD2 (5 bases each). Trimming stripped 4 bases from V and 4 bases from J, with 20 bases between. The CDR3 contains 17 residues. The germline gives CDR1 MGHRA, CDR2 YSYEKL. CDR3 sequence (DNA): TGCGCCAGCAGCCGCGTCAGGCAAGAGAGGGGTTACAATGAGCAGTTCTTC. Translated, it gives CASSRVRQERGYNEQFF.

This clonotype was seen repeatedly, ten times or more. V usage is TRBV10-3 and J usage is TRBJ2-3; possibly TRBD1 or TRBD2 for D (5 bases each). The CDR3 runs to 14 residues. The germline CDR1 and CDR2 sequences are ENHRY and SYGVKD. Trimming shortened V by 3 bases and J by 0 bases, and 7 bases separated the two germline ends. CDR3 region: CAISDGDSTDTQYF. In DNA, the CDR3 is TGTGCCATCAGTGATGGGGACAGCACAGATACGCAGTATTTT.

This clonotype occurred many times. The chain employs TRBV12-3 or TRBV12-4 and TRBJ2-7, with 7 bases aligning to TRBD1. CDR3 length: 14 amino acids. V dropped 4 bases and J dropped 4; count of bases not matched to a gene: 7. The CDR3 loop reads CASSSADRAYEQYF. The CDR3 DNA follows: TGTGCCAGCAGTTCGGCTGACAGGGCTTACGAGCAGTACTTC.

This clonotype occurred many times. The V call is TRBV12-5, the J call TRBJ2-7, with TRBD2 identical over 8 bases. The CDR3 spans 13 residues. CDR1 is LGHNT, CDR2 FRNRAP, per germline. Trimming took 10 bases from V and 5 from J; bases not matched to a gene: 10. CDR3 sequence reads: CATPSGGWHEQYF. The DNA for the CDR3 is TGTGCTACCCCTTCGGGGGGGTGGCACGAGCAGTACTTC.

As regards this clonotype: This may come from a read error, since a much larger clone is one base off. This chain uses TRBV2 with TRBJ2-3, with D perhaps being TRBD1 or TRBD2 (5 bases each). The CDR3 runs 14 residues. Trimming stripped 8 bases from V and 1 base from J, with 13 bases between. Germline lookup yields CDR1 SNHLY and CDR2 FYNNEI. The CDR3 is CASSRGRGTDTQYF. CDR3 in DNA: TGTGCCAGCTCTCGGGGCAGGGGCACAGATACGCAGTATTTT.

Ten or more counts support this clonotype. The chain recombines TRBV18 with TRBJ2-1, with 7 bases fitting TRBD1. The germline V gene encodes CDR1 KGHSH and CDR2 LQKENI. The CDR3 is 16 residues long. V lost 8 bases and J lost 3; bases outside the gene matches: 13. CDR3 sequence: CASTVSVQGDYNEQFF. CDR3 bases: TGTGCCAGCACTGTTTCGGTGCAGGGGGACTACAATGAGCAGTTCTTC.

This clonotype was observed at least ten times. The gene calls are TRBV4-1 and TRBJ1-6; D is perhaps TRBD1 (6 bases). This CDR3 is 16 amino acids long. V lost 1 base, J lost 5 bases, and 12 bases lay in between. The germline V gene encodes CDR1 MGHRA and CDR2 YSYEKL. This chain's CDR3 is CASSQGVRQDNSPLHF. CDR3 bases: TGCGCCAGCAGCCAAGGTGTTCGACAGGATAATTCACCCCTCCACTTT.

This clonotype was found many times. V and J are TRBV7-2 and TRBJ2-3, with D possibly matching TRBD2 (7 bases). Trimming removed 2 bases at V and 11 bases at J, with 14 bases between. The CDR3 length is 13 residues. Looked up from germline, CDR1 is SGHTA and CDR2 is FQGNSA. CDR3 sequence (DNA): TGTGCCAGCAGCTTATTCAGCGGGACATGGCAGTATTTT. This gives the protein CASSLFSGTWQYF. Using reference TRBV7-2 and TRBJ2-3 for the parts outside the CDR3, the full variable domain is GAGVSQSPSNKVTEKGKDVELRCDPISGHTALYWYRQSLGQGLEFLIYFQGNSAPDKSGLPSDRFSAERTGGSVSTLTIQRTQQEDSAVYLCASSLFSGTWQYFGPGTRLTVL.

This clonotype has a count of ten or more. The rearrangement joins TRBV29-1 to TRBJ2-5; 7 nucleotides line up with TRBD2. CDR1 is SQVTM and CDR2 is ANQGSEA in the germline V gene. This CDR3 is built from 14 residues. The V and J ends lost 4 bases and 0 bases, in that order; junction bases with no gene match: 5. CDR3 protein: CSVGGLPNQETQYF. The CDR3 bases are TGCAGCGTTGGGGGACTACCCAACCAAGAGACCCAGTACTTC.

This clonotype was found many times. The chain combines TRBV3-1 with TRBJ2-7; possibly TRBD2 for D (5 bases). The V end lost 1 base, the J end lost 5 bases, and 18 bases lay between the germline ends. This CDR3 is built from 16 residues. CDR1 is LGHDT and CDR2 is YNNKEL in the germline V gene (reference sequence). In DNA form, the CDR3 reads TGTGCCAGCAGCCAAGCTGGTCTAGCTGGGTCGGACGAGCAGTACTTC. This codes for CASSQAGLAGSDEQYF.

This clonotype was found many times. The V call is TRBV6-5, the J call TRBJ1-6; D remains unclear. Germline assignment: CDR1 MNHEY and CDR2 SVGAGI. V dropped 2 bases and J dropped 6 bases, with 14 bases sitting between them. This CDR3 spans 16 amino acids. CDR3 protein: CASSYTSPGPNSPLHF. The CDR3 DNA is TGTGCCAGCAGTTACACTTCCCCAGGTCCTAATTCACCCCTCCACTTT.

This clonotype has a count of ten or more. V and J are TRBV18 and TRBJ2-1; 11 bases line up with TRBD1. Germline trimming cut 3 bases from V and 6 bases from J; bases unmatched to any gene: 7. The CDR3 totals 16 residues. In germline, CDR1 is KGHSH, CDR2 LQKENI. The CDR3 nucleotides read TGTGCCAGCTCACCCGCCGGACAGGGGGCTTTCAATGAGCAGTTCTTC. As protein: CASSPAGQGAFNEQFF.

This clonotype has a count of ten or more. The chain employs TRBV20-1 and TRBJ2-7; D call uncertain. Germline CDR1 is DFQATT and CDR2 is SNEGSKA (reference sequence). V was shortened by 1 base and J by 0 bases, with 22 bases between the two germline ends. The CDR3 runs to 18 residues. The CDR3 DNA follows: TGCAGTGCTAGAGGCTCAGGAACTATGGAAAGGAGCTCCTACGAGCAGTACTTC. Translated: CSARGSGTMERSSYEQYF.

This clonotype came up many times. The chain has TRBV6-1 and TRBJ1-4; D is unresolved. This CDR3 is 15 amino acids long. V was trimmed by 1 base and J by 7 bases, leaving 13 bases between them. From germline, CDR1 is MNHNS and CDR2 SASEGT. The CDR3: CASSEGGSSSEKLFF. As DNA, the CDR3 is TGTGCCAGCAGTGAAGGGGGTTCTTCGAGTGAAAAACTGTTTTTT.

The gene calls are TRBV9 and TRBJ1-2, with TRBD1 identical over 7 bases. This CDR3 comprises 12 residues. Trimming at V came to 3 bases and at J to 7 bases, leaving 3 bases not matched to a gene. Germline CDR1 and CDR2: SGDLS and YYNGEE. In DNA form, the CDR3 reads TGTGCCAGCAGCGCCCGGGACAGTGGCTACACCTTC. Translating it yields CASSARDSGYTF.

The sample holds a few counts of this clonotype. The rearrangement joins TRBV7-9 to TRBJ2-3; 9 nucleotides match TRBD2. This CDR3 has 12 amino acids. V trimming: 5 bases; J trimming: 14 bases; junction bases outside the gene matches: 8. From germline, CDR1 is SEHNR and CDR2 FQNEAQ (reference sequence). CDR3 sequence: CASSLDSGRAYF. The CDR3 DNA is TGTGCCAGCAGCCTGGATAGCGGGAGAGCGTATTTT. The full variable domain, rest sourced from reference TRBV7-9 and TRBJ2-3, is DTGVSQNPRHKITKRGQNVTFRCDPISEHNRLYWYRQTLGQGPEFLTYFQNEAQLEKSRLLSDRFSAERPKGSFSTLEIQRTEQGDSAMYLCASSLDSGRAYFGPGTRLTVL.

In its sample, this clonotype was seen many times. The V gene is TRBV29-1, the J gene TRBJ1-2, with no clear D. Deletions cut 3 bases from V and 0 bases from J, with 8 bases between. The CDR3 runs 13 residues. Germline V gene data show CDR1 as SQVTM and CDR2 as ANQGSEA. The CDR3 nucleotides read TGCAGCGTTGACACGGTAGCTAACTATGGCTACACCTTC. It specifies CSVDTVANYGYTF.

This clonotype was found many times. The chain links TRBV12-3 or TRBV12-4 to TRBJ2-3, with D unresolved. Trimming removed 6 bases at V and 1 base at J, with 5 bases between. This CDR3 has 12 amino acids. The CDR3 loop reads CASRTGTDTQYF. The CDR3 bases are TGTGCCAGCAGGACGGGCACAGATACGCAGTATTTT.